These 21 T cell receptor beta chains originate from one sample sequenced in a study of graft-versus-host responses after intestinal transplantation. This table comes from immunoSEQ multiplex PCR, and its TCRdb copy is limited to in-frame clones, with some not included. The sample consists of some 85,000 clones, roughly 92% of them appearing once. No antigen has been assigned to these receptors. The material sequenced was unstimulated CD8+ T cells sorted from spleen or lymph node cells, taken before transplant. These receptors originate from a human donor who was the organ donor for an intestinal transplant.

The rearrangement links TRBV4-1 to TRBJ2-1, with TRBD2 matching 8 bases. This CDR3 region has 16 residues. Germline values: CDR1 MGHRA, CDR2 YSYEKL. After removal of 3 bases from V and 5 bases from J, the junction contained 9 bases not matched to a gene. Here the CDR3 reads CASSHPAAGGHNEQFF. The CDR3 region has the DNA TGCGCCAGCAGCCACCCCGCGGCGGGGGGACACAATGAGCAGTTCTTC.

The CDR3 DNA follows: TGCGCCAGCAGCCTTGAGACAGGGGGCTACGAGCAGTACTTC. Protein product: CASSLETGGYEQYF. The V and J genes are TRBV4-1 and TRBJ2-7; 9 positions match TRBD1. CDR1 MGHRA and CDR2 YSYEKL come from the germline V gene. Unmatched junction bases numbered 4, after V lost 4 bases and J lost 3 bases. CDR3 length: 14 residues.

This clone is a singleton in its sample. This chain links TRBV5-4 with TRBJ1-3; 7 bases fit TRBD1. This CDR3 region has 16 residues. Trimming removed 9 bases from V and 0 bases from J; junction bases left unmatched: 12. Germline V lookup: CDR1 SGHNT, CDR2 YYREEE (reference sequence). The CDR3 DNA follows: TGTGCCACCTGGGGGCCGACAGGGAGCTCTGGAAACACCATATATTTT. It yields the protein CATWGPTGSSGNTIYF.

Worth noting for this clone: The junction departs from the called germline gene at one end, perhaps through a read error. This chain uses TRBV5-3 with TRBJ2-7, with 7 nucleotides matching TRBD1. TRBV5-3 falls under the ORF class, with uncertain function. The CDR3 sequence is 14 residues long. The DNA of the CDR3 is TGTGCCAGAAGCGACAGGGAAGTCTCCAACGAGCAGTACTTC. Translation: CARSDREVSNEQYF.

The chain recombines TRBV10-3 with TRBJ1-3; TRBD1 agrees at 7 bases. J was trimmed by 3 bases and V by 7 bases; bases with no gene match: 9. The CDR3 sequence is 15 residues long. Germline V gene data show CDR1 as ENHRY and CDR2 as SYGVKD. CDR3 coding DNA: TGTGCCATCACCGAGGGGGACAGCTATGGAAACACCATATATTTT. The encoded protein is CAITEGDSYGNTIYF.

This clone has only one observation. This chain links TRBV7-9 with TRBJ2-7; 9 bases fit TRBD1. Germline values: CDR1 SEHNR, CDR2 FQNEAQ (reference sequence). Trimming cost V 5 bases and J 3 bases; bases outside gene matches: 5. The CDR3 runs to 14 residues. The CDR3 is CASSPPGQGYEQYF. The CDR3 DNA is TGTGCCAGCAGCCCCCCGGGACAGGGCTACGAGCAGTACTTC.

V usage is TRBV27 and J usage is TRBJ1-5, with no clear D. Trimming took 5 bases from V and 0 from J, leaving 2 bases between them. CDR1 MNHEY and CDR2 SMNVEV come from the germline V gene (reference sequence). The CDR3 extends over 12 amino acids. The CDR3, as DNA: TGTGCCAGCAGTCATAGCAATCAGCCCCAGCATTTT. Translation: CASSHSNQPQHF.

The V and J genes are TRBV9 and TRBJ2-4; TRBD2 matches 8 bases. After removal of 3 bases from V and 9 bases from J, the junction contained 5 bases not matched to a gene. CDR3 length equals 13 residues. Germline CDR1 SGDLS, CDR2 YYNGEE. This CDR3 is CASSETGGAIQYF. The CDR3 DNA sequence: TGTGCCAGCAGCGAGACCGGGGGGGCCATTCAGTACTTC.

The chain links TRBV6-6 to TRBJ1-2; 7 bases align to TRBD1. Germline CDR1 and CDR2: MNHNY and SVGAGI (reference sequence). V dropped 5 bases and J dropped 0; count of bases not matched to a gene: 6. CDR3 length: 15 amino acids. CDR3 region: CASSLPGQPNYGYTF. For the CDR3, the DNA is TGTGCCAGCAGTCTACCGGGACAGCCTAACTATGGCTACACCTTC.

The chain combines TRBV27 with TRBJ2-7, with D hard to call. The CDR3 extends over 11 amino acids. V shed 5 bases and J shed 6 bases, with 8 bases lying between them. The germline V gene has CDR1 MNHEY and CDR2 SMNVEV (reference sequence). CDR3 residues: CASSLGSEQYF. The CDR3 DNA sequence: TGTGCCAGCAGTCTCGGTTCCGAGCAGTACTTC.

This chain uses TRBV7-9 with TRBJ1-2; D might be TRBD1 (6 bases). In germline, CDR1 is SEHNR, CDR2 FQNEAQ (reference sequence). The CDR3 loop spans 13 amino acids. The V and J ends lost 5 bases and 5 bases respectively, with 12 bases between them. The chain's CDR3 is CASSPRTEYGYTF. The DNA of the CDR3 is TGTGCCAGCAGCCCTAGGACAGAGTATGGCTACACCTTC.

This sequence joins TRBV5-5 and TRBJ1-1; 7 nucleotides align to TRBD1. With 0 bases clipped from V and 3 bases from J, the junction kept 8 bases outside the gene matches. This CDR3 is 16 amino acids long. Germline V gene sequence: CDR1 SGHKS, CDR2 YYEKEE (reference sequence). The CDR3, as DNA: TGTGCCAGCAGCTTGGTGTCAGGGCAGGGGGACACTGAAGCTTTCTTT. Translation: CASSLVSGQGDTEAFF.

V is TRBV6-5 and J is TRBJ2-7; D is perhaps TRBD2 (6 bases). From germline, CDR1 is MNHEY and CDR2 SVGAGI. The CDR3 is 14 residues long. Trimming took 0 bases from V and 5 from J, leaving 11 bases between them. The CDR3 protein is CASSYSGGLHEQYF. The CDR3 DNA is TGTGCCAGCAGTTACTCAGGAGGGTTACACGAGCAGTACTTC.

V and J are TRBV11-2 and TRBJ2-5, with 9 bases fitting TRBD2. CDR3 length: 18 residues. V was pared by 1 base and J by 6 bases, with 15 bases of the junction left unmatched. The V gene's germline CDR1 is SGHAT and CDR2 FQNNGV. The CDR3 sequence is CASSLGADPASGAKTQYF. The CDR3 nucleotides are TGTGCCAGCAGCTTAGGGGCCGACCCAGCTAGCGGGGCGAAGACCCAGTACTTC.

J is TRBJ1-1 and V is TRBV16; TRBD1 agrees at 7 bases. J lost 1 base, V lost 4 bases, and 6 bases had no gene match. In germline, CDR1 is KGHSY, CDR2 FQNENV. CDR3 size: 15 residues. CDR3 DNA: TGTGCCAGCAGCCGCACAGGGGAGGCGAACACTGAAGCTTTCTTT. The encoded protein is CASSRTGEANTEAFF.

The chain links TRBV27 to TRBJ1-5; D gene uncertain. The CDR3 spans 14 residues. The V gene's germline CDR1 is MNHEY and CDR2 SMNVEV (reference sequence). V was pared by 3 bases and J by 2 bases, with 8 bases between. CDR3 residues: CASSFGLGNQPQHF. In nucleotides, the CDR3 is TGTGCCAGCAGTTTTGGACTGGGCAATCAGCCCCAGCATTTT.

This clone was seen just once. The V and J genes are TRBV5-5 and TRBJ2-7; TRBD1 aligns across 7 bases. Germline V gene sequence: CDR1 SGHKS, CDR2 YYEKEE (reference sequence). Trimming took 5 bases from V and 2 from J; bases not matched to a gene: 10. CDR3 length: 15 residues. The CDR3 here is CASRLNRGLAYEQYF. The CDR3 DNA follows: TGTGCCAGCAGGCTTAACAGGGGTTTAGCCTACGAGCAGTACTTC.

This clone was seen only a few times. The gene calls are TRBV14 and TRBJ2-2; no clear D gene. Germline assignment: CDR1 SGHDN and CDR2 FVKESK. The CDR3 is 15 amino acids. The ends were cut back, 4 bases at V and 6 bases at J, with 15 bases in the middle. Written as DNA, the CDR3 is TGTGCCAGCAGCCCCACGCTGGGTCGGGCCGGGGAGCTGTTTTTT. It specifies CASSPTLGRAGELFF.

The genes are TRBV4-3 and TRBJ2-1, with D perhaps TRBD2 (5 bases). The CDR3 runs to 18 residues. The germline gives CDR1 LGHNA, CDR2 YSLEER. V lost 0 bases to trimming and J lost 6 bases, with 21 bases between them. The CDR3 DNA reads TGCGCCAGCAGCCAAGATCCAACTAGGGTATCGTCTTCCAATGAGCAGTTCTTC. It specifies CASSQDPTRVSSSNEQFF.

V is TRBV7-9 and J is TRBJ2-7; 9 bases are shared with TRBD2. Germline CDR1 reads SEHNR; CDR2 reads FQNEAQ (reference sequence). The CDR3 has 14 amino acids. With 5 bases clipped from V and 2 bases from J, the junction kept 4 bases outside the gene matches. CDR3 coding DNA: TGTGCCAGCAGCACCAGCGGGGGGCCCTACGAGCAGTACTTC. The encoded protein is CASSTSGGPYEQYF.

The V and J genes are TRBV7-2 and TRBJ2-1; a possible D gene is TRBD1 (5 bases). V lost 7 bases and J lost 5, with 18 bases in between. The CDR3 totals 15 residues. Germline CDR1 is SGHTA and CDR2 is FQGNSA. The CDR3 loop is CASTLRGRTDNEQFF. DNA of the CDR3: TGTGCCAGCACCCTAAGGGGCAGAACGGACAATGAGCAGTTCTTC.